One and the same sample provided the 19 T cell receptor beta chains below, sequenced in a study of OX40 agonist ivuxolimab in advanced cancers. The data were produced by immunoSEQ multiplex PCR, yet TCRdb's version contains in-frame clones alone and is incomplete. There are some 27,000 clones in the sample; more than 65% occur only once, and around 10% lies in the top ten. Sequences were derived from CD4+ or CD8+ T cells sorted from blood, sampled in a trial of the OX40 agonist ivuxolimab. Receptor source: an adult with an advanced solid tumor such as melanoma, head and neck, liver or kidney cancer.

A note on this clone: A junction boundary mismatches the germline segment, possibly from a read error. The CDR3 nucleotides read TGTGCCAGCAGCTTGGACCCCGCTGGAGAAGGTTTCTTT. This codes for CASSLDPAGEGFF. The chain recombines TRBV5-4 with TRBJ1-1; the D is unclear. The CDR3 contains 13 residues. Per the germline V gene, CDR1 is SGHNT and CDR2 is YYREEE (reference sequence).

The rearrangement joins TRBV7-9 to TRBJ2-3; no reliable D call. The CDR3 extends over 14 amino acids. Germline V lookup: CDR1 SEHNR, CDR2 FQNEAQ (reference sequence). Trimming shortened V by 4 bases and J by 1 base, and 9 bases separated the two germline ends. The CDR3 sequence: CASSWASGTDTQYF. The DNA for the CDR3 is TGTGCCAGCAGCTGGGCCTCGGGCACAGATACGCAGTATTTT. The full variable domain, its missing parts supplied by reference TRBV7-9 and TRBJ2-3, is DTGVSQNPRHKITKRGQNVTFRCDPISEHNRLYWYRQTLGQGPEFLTYFQNEAQLEKSRLLSDRFSAERPKGSFSTLEIQRTEQGDSAMYLCASSWASGTDTQYFGPGTRLTVL.

J is TRBJ2-2 and V is TRBV5-6; D remains ambiguous. The germline V gene encodes CDR1 SGHDT and CDR2 YYEEEE. V was cut by 4 bases and J by 5 bases, with 12 bases left in between. The CDR3 spans 14 residues. The CDR3 coding sequence is TGTGCCAGCAGCCCCACCTTCGGGACCGGGGAGCTGTTTTTT. This sequence encodes CASSPTFGTGELFF.

The chain is built from TRBV7-9 and TRBJ1-5, with D perhaps matching TRBD1 (5 bases). This CDR3 spans 13 amino acids. The germline V gene encodes CDR1 SEHNR and CDR2 FQNEAQ (reference sequence). Trimming left V 5 bases short and J 9 bases short, with 14 bases between. The DNA for the CDR3 is TGTGCCAGCAGCCCGGGACCCGAGGGGCCCCAGCATTTT. It translates to CASSPGPEGPQHF.

The chain carries TRBV19 and TRBJ1-1; D unresolved. V lost 4 bases to trimming and J lost 5 bases, with 5 bases between them. The germline gives CDR1 LNHDA, CDR2 SQIVND (reference sequence). The CDR3 sequence is 11 residues long. CDR3 region: CASSTTTEAFF. In DNA, the CDR3 is TGTGCCAGTAGTACGACAACTGAAGCTTTCTTT.

The genes are TRBV27 and TRBJ1-6, with D unclear. Germline V lookup: CDR1 MNHEY, CDR2 SMNVEV (reference sequence). Deletions cut 3 bases from V and 9 bases from J, with 9 bases between. This CDR3 region has 13 residues. The CDR3 loop reads CASSFGRISPLHF. The CDR3 nucleotides read TGTGCCAGCAGTTTTGGTAGGATTTCACCCCTCCACTTT.

The rearrangement uses TRBV4-1 and TRBJ1-3; maybe TRBD1 (6 bases). CDR1 is MGHRA, CDR2 YSYEKL, per germline. Trimming removed 3 bases from V and 0 bases from J, with 15 bases in between. The CDR3 length is 17 residues. CDR3 bases: TGCGCCAGCAGCCACCGGGGGCCGATAACCTCTGGAAACACCATATATTTT. This encodes CASSHRGPITSGNTIYF.

The chain recombines TRBV7-2 with TRBJ2-5, with a weak D call TRBD1 (5 bases). The end of the DNA aligns better with TRBJ2-7, so the J call may be wrong. The CDR3 has 17 residues. Germline V gene sequence: CDR1 SGHTA, CDR2 FQGNSA. The CDR3 bases are TGTGCCAGCAGCTTAAGTATCGGAAAGGGGTACCTCCACGAGCAGTACTTC. It encodes CASSLSIGKGYLHEQYF.

This clone was observed a handful of times. This sequence joins TRBV4-3 and TRBJ2-3, with D possibly TRBD2 on 5 matching bases. Trimming took off 0 bases at V and 2 bases at J, with 9 bases between the two ends. This CDR3 comprises 15 residues. Germline CDR1 is LGHNA and CDR2 is YSLEER. CDR3: CASSQERVFTDTQYF. CDR3 nucleotides: TGCGCCAGCAGCCAAGAGCGGGTCTTCACAGATACGCAGTATTTT.

J is TRBJ1-1 and V is TRBV11-2; D may be TRBD1 (6 bases). The CDR3 loop spans 13 amino acids. Germline CDR1 SGHAT, CDR2 FQNNGV. Trimming left V 8 bases short and J 0 bases short, with 10 bases between. CDR3 nucleotide sequence: TGTGCCAGCGTCGGGGGGCTGAACACTGAAGCTTTCTTT. Translation: CASVGGLNTEAFF.

V usage is TRBV4-2 and J usage is TRBJ2-7; D is uncertain. Germline CDR1 and CDR2: LGHNA and YNFKEQ. V gave up 5 bases and J gave up 6 bases, with 17 bases separating them. There are 14 residues in the CDR3. CDR3 amino acids: CASSSWGGVGEQYF. Here the CDR3 DNA reads TGTGCCAGCAGCTCGTGGGGTGGGGTGGGCGAGCAGTACTTC.

The chain joins TRBV4-3 to TRBJ2-1; D gene uncertain. The V gene lost 0 bases and the J gene lost 8 bases, with 8 bases spanning the gap. The V gene's germline CDR1 is LGHNA and CDR2 YSLEER. The CDR3 covers 13 residues. The CDR3 is CASSQDDPDEQFF. The DNA of the CDR3 is TGCGCCAGCAGCCAAGATGACCCGGATGAGCAGTTCTTC.

To note about this clone: At one boundary the junction diverges from the germline segment, which might be a read error. The gene calls are TRBV7-2 and TRBJ1-3; possible D gene TRBD1, 5 bases. The CDR3 extends over 16 amino acids. Germline V gene sequence: CDR1 SGHTA, CDR2 FQGNSA. As DNA, the CDR3 is TGCGCCAGCAGCCAAGATCAGGGCACCTCTGGAAACACCATATATTTT. Amino acid sequence: CASSQDQGTSGNTIYF.

This rearrangement joins TRBV2 to TRBJ1-2; possibly TRBD1 for D (6 bases). Germline CDR1 reads SNHLY; CDR2 reads FYNNEI. Trimming left V 4 bases short and J 5 bases short, with 17 bases between. CDR3 length: 15 residues. CDR3 coding DNA: TGTGCCAGCAGTGTAGGACAGCGAGTTCGTTATGGCTACACCTTC. It is translated as CASSVGQRVRYGYTF.

The chain employs TRBV5-4 and TRBJ2-3, with a tentative D call TRBD2 (5 bases). V was clipped by 2 bases and J by 4 bases, with 17 bases between them. Germline V gives CDR1 SGHNT, CDR2 YYREEE (reference sequence). The CDR3 is 16 amino acids. CDR3 in amino acids: CASSFRSGFGADTQYF. The CDR3 region has the DNA TGTGCCAGCAGCTTCCGATCGGGGTTTGGGGCAGATACGCAGTATTTT. The full variable domain, rest sourced from reference TRBV5-4 and TRBJ2-3, is ETGVTQSPTHLIKTRGQQVTLRCSSQSGHNTVSWYQQALGQGPQFIFQYYREEENGRGNFPPRFSGLQFPNYSSELNVNALELDDSALYLCASSFRSGFGADTQYFGPGTRLTVL.

The chain has TRBV6-1 and TRBJ2-7; D is uncertain. Trimming cost V 3 bases and J 4 bases, with 13 bases left between them. The CDR3 has 14 amino acids. Germline V gives CDR1 MNHNS, CDR2 SASEGT. The CDR3 region is CASSDARSLYEQYF. Here the CDR3 DNA reads TGTGCCAGCAGTGATGCCAGGAGCCTGTACGAGCAGTACTTC.

The V and J genes are TRBV28 and TRBJ1-2; weak D call: TRBD1 (5 bases). The germline gives CDR1 MDHEN, CDR2 SYDVKM. V lost 5 bases to trimming and J lost 8 bases, with 9 bases between them. The CDR3 contains 11 residues. DNA of the CDR3: TGTGCCAGCAGTGTCGGGGCCGGCTACACCTTC. This sequence encodes CASSVGAGYTF.

The V gene is TRBV19, the J gene TRBJ1-5; 7 bases line up with TRBD1. The CDR3 has 15 residues. Per the germline V gene, CDR1 is LNHDA and CDR2 is SQIVND (reference sequence). Trimming at V came to 6 bases and at J to 3 bases, leaving 8 bases not matched to a gene. The CDR3 bases are TGTGCCAGTAGCCCCCAGGGGGAGCCCAATCAGCCCCAGCATTTT. It specifies CASSPQGEPNQPQHF.

This chain joins TRBV4-3 and TRBJ2-7; TRBD2 matches at 7 bases. Per germline, CDR1 LGHNA and CDR2 YSLEER. This CDR3 region has 17 residues. The V and J ends lost 0 bases and 7 bases, in that order; junction bases with no gene match: 15. The CDR3, as DNA: TGCGCCAGCAGCCAAGATCGGGCGCTAGCGGAGGTGGATGAGCAGTACTTC. It encodes CASSQDRALAEVDEQYF.